This passage covers 6 T cell receptor beta chains from one sample sequenced in a study of cytomegalovirus exposure and HLA in healthy donors. The PCR ran on 60 Vbeta and 13 Jbeta primers. The repertoire was sequenced with immunoSEQ multiplex PCR; TCRdb's copy has only in-frame clones and lacks some. The sample lists some 160,000 clones; roughly 80% were seen once. The sequenced material came from PBMCs. The receptors derive from a young woman in good health and CMV-seronegative.

The CDR3 nucleotides read TGTGCCAGCAGTCCCCTGGGTACAGGGGGCTACACCTTC. Amino acids: CASSPLGTGGYTF. The rearrangement joins TRBV6-6 to TRBJ1-2; tentatively, D is TRBD1 (6 bases). Trimming took 5 bases from V and 8 from J, leaving 15 bases between them. The CDR3 consists of 13 residues. CDR1 is MNHNY and CDR2 is SVGAGI in the germline V gene (reference sequence).

The chain carries TRBV6-5 and TRBJ1-1, with D perhaps matching TRBD1 (6 bases). The CDR3 has 15 residues. The V end lost 6 bases, the J end lost 4 bases, and 18 bases lay between the germline ends. The germline CDR1 and CDR2 sequences are MNHEY and SVGAGI. CDR3 nucleotide sequence: TGTGCCAGCAGGACCCGGGGGGCGTTAGTCACTGAAGCTTTCTTT. Translation gives CASRTRGALVTEAFF.

This clone was seen once. The chain is built from TRBV30 and TRBJ1-1, with D tentatively TRBD1 (6 bases). The V gene's germline CDR1 is GTSNPN and CDR2 SVGIG (reference sequence). V lost 4 bases, J lost 1 base, and 10 bases lay in between. The CDR3 is 13 amino acids. This CDR3 is CAWNQGPNTEAFF. The CDR3 region has the DNA TGTGCCTGGAATCAGGGGCCGAACACTGAAGCTTTCTTT.

This chain connects TRBV5-4 to TRBJ2-1; D might be TRBD1 (6 bases). The CDR3 is made up of 15 amino acids. Looked up from germline, CDR1 is SGHNT and CDR2 is YYREEE (reference sequence). Trimming took 4 bases from V and 6 from J, leaving 17 bases between them. CDR3 loop: CASSPKTQGFNEQFF. The CDR3 DNA sequence: TGTGCCAGCAGCCCCAAGACGCAGGGGTTCAATGAGCAGTTCTTC.

The CDR3 DNA sequence: TGTGCCAGCAGTTACGACTACACAGATACGCAGTATTTT. Translating gives CASSYDYTDTQYF. The chain has TRBV6-5 and TRBJ2-3, with D possibly TRBD2 on 5 matching bases. Trimming left V 2 bases short and J 2 bases short, with 5 bases between. CDR3 size: 13 residues. Germline V gene sequence: CDR1 MNHEY, CDR2 SVGAGI.

This clone showed up just a few times. The chain is built from TRBV29-1 and TRBJ1-5; 12 nucleotides match TRBD1. CDR1 SQVTM and CDR2 ANQGSEA come from the germline V gene. The V and J ends lost 1 base and 5 bases, in that order; junction bases with no gene match: 30. The CDR3 runs 24 residues. The CDR3 region has the DNA TGCAGCGTTGAAGGACAGAGAGGGGACAGGGGGCCCCATACACCCCCCGTTGCCCATCAGCCCCAGCATTTT. Its protein product is CSVEGQRGDRGPHTPPVAHQPQHF.